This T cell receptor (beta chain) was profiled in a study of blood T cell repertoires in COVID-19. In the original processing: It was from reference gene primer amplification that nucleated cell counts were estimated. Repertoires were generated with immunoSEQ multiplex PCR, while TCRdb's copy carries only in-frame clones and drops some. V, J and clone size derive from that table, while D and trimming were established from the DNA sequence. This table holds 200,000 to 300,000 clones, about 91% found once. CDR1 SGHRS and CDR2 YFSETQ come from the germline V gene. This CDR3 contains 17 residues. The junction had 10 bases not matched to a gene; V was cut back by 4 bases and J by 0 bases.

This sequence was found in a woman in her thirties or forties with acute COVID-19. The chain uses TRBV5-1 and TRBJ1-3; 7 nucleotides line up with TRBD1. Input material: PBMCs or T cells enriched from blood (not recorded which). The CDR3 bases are TGCGCCAGCAGCCCGGGACAGCCATCCATCTCTGGAAACACCATATATTTT. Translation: CASSPGQPSISGNTIYF.